What follows are 4 T cell receptor beta chains derived from one specimen sequenced in a study of T cells in Graves' hyperthyroidism and ophthalmopathy. Amplification of TCR beta CDR3 regions was performed using RNA transcripts as template. HTBI primers were employed in a first-round RT-PCR of the TCR CDR3. TCRdb re-called the multiplex PCR reads through MiXCR, storing one row per CDR3 protein. Of 450,000 to 700,000 distinct CDR3 sequences in the sample, about half were seen once. Specimen: peripheral blood or thyroid tissue (not recorded which). Source of these receptors: a young woman with Graves' hyperthyroidism.

The chain uses TRBV11-2 and TRBJ2-3; 7 bases match TRBD2. The CDR3 contains 13 residues. From germline, CDR1 is SGHAT and CDR2 FQNNGV. Germline trimming cut 2 bases from V and 6 bases from J; bases unmatched to any gene: 2. The CDR3 DNA is TGTGCCAGCAGCTTACTAGCGGAGGATACGCAGTATTTT. This sequence encodes CASSLLAEDTQYF.

This clonotype was seen many times. This rearrangement joins TRBV2 to TRBJ2-7, with TRBD1 as a possible D gene (6 bases). Trimming stripped 4 bases from V and 4 bases from J, with 14 bases between. Per germline, CDR1 SNHLY and CDR2 FYNNEI. The CDR3 is 14 residues long. The CDR3: CASSVSSGEYEQYF. DNA of the CDR3: TGTGCCAGCAGTGTGTCGTCAGGGGAGTACGAGCAGTACTTC.

Concerning this clonotype itself: At one end the junction does not follow the germline gene, possibly because of a read error. V gene TRBV12-3 or TRBV12-4 combines with J gene TRBJ2-6; TRBD1 aligns across 7 bases. This CDR3 contains 13 residues. The CDR3 region has the DNA TGTGCCAGCAGTCTCGGACAGGTGTACACTGAAGCTTTC. It is translated as CASSLGQVYTEAF.

The V call is TRBV12-5, the J call TRBJ1-3, with no clear D. The CDR3 spans 15 residues. CDR1 is LGHNT and CDR2 is FRNRAP in the germline V gene. V shed 7 bases and J shed 0 bases, with 13 bases lying between them. DNA for the CDR3: TGTGCTAGTGCCCCGACTGCTAGCTCTGGAAACACCATATATTTT. Residues: CASAPTASSGNTIYF.